What follows are 29 T cell receptor beta chains derived from one specimen sequenced in a study of T cell changes during pregnancy in multiple sclerosis. TCRdb's copy holds only in-frame clones and misses some; the assay was immunoSEQ multiplex PCR. The profile covers roughly 39,000 clones, with 75% to 95% appearing a single time and over 0.45% taken by the ten largest. The sequenced sample was CD4+ T cells from peripheral blood mononuclear cells, obtained in the first trimester of pregnancy. Receptor source: a female donor in good health, enrolled as a control in a pregnancy study.

V is TRBV6-5 and J is TRBJ1-4; the match to TRBD1 covers 11 bases. There are 15 residues in the CDR3. With 2 bases clipped from V and 7 bases from J, the junction kept 3 bases outside the gene matches. CDR1 and CDR2 from the germline V gene are MNHEY and SVGAGI. CDR3 sequence: CASSYGQGAGEKLFF. The CDR3 DNA reads as TGTGCCAGCAGTTACGGACAGGGGGCTGGTGAAAAACTGTTTTTT.

The rearrangement uses TRBV18 and TRBJ2-5; D remains unclear. This CDR3 spans 14 amino acids. Germline V gives CDR1 KGHSH, CDR2 LQKENI. V shed 4 bases and J shed 2 bases, with 11 bases lying between them. The CDR3 coding sequence is TGTGCCAGCTCACTGTCCGCCCAGCAAGAGACCCAGTACTTC. Its translation is CASSLSAQQETQYF.

The chain carries TRBV6-1 and TRBJ2-7, with D tentatively TRBD2 (7 bases). Germline V gene data show CDR1 as MNHNS and CDR2 as SASEGT. V was trimmed by 4 bases and J by 6 bases, leaving 25 bases between them. The CDR3 is 17 amino acids. The CDR3 loop is CASSVGSNFGGGSEQYF. CDR3 bases: TGTGCCAGCAGTGTCGGCTCGAACTTCGGGGGCGGGAGCGAGCAGTACTTC.

This chain links TRBV19 with TRBJ2-2, with 9 bases that match TRBD2. This CDR3 comprises 15 residues. Germline values: CDR1 LNHDA, CDR2 SQIVND (reference sequence). V shed 4 bases, J shed 8 bases, and the junction held 8 bases outside the gene matches. The CDR3 nucleotides read TGTGCCAGTAGTAGGGGACTAGCTCAGCCGGGGGAGCTGTTTTTT. Its translation is CASSRGLAQPGELFF.

The chain couples TRBV7-9 to TRBJ2-4; the D gene is possibly TRBD1 (6 bases). The CDR3 length is 13 residues. The V end lost 6 bases, the J end lost 7 bases, and 13 bases lay between the germline ends. Germline lookup yields CDR1 SEHNR and CDR2 FQNEAQ (reference sequence). The CDR3 loop is CASRRGWSNIQYF. Here the CDR3 DNA reads TGTGCCAGCAGGAGGGGGTGGAGTAACATTCAGTACTTC.

CDR3 in amino acids: CATRTGQGKISGNTIYF. Here the CDR3 DNA reads TGTGCCACCAGGACCGGACAGGGGAAAATCTCTGGAAACACCATATATTTT. The chain carries TRBV15 and TRBJ1-3; 9 bases fit TRBD1. This CDR3 spans 17 amino acids. The ends lost 6 bases at V and 0 bases at J; junction bases unmatched: 9. The germline V gene encodes CDR1 LNHNV and CDR2 YYDKDF (reference sequence).

This chain uses TRBV18 with TRBJ1-6; 9 bases match TRBD1. The germline CDR1 and CDR2 sequences are KGHSH and LQKENI. The junction had 9 bases not matched to a gene; V was cut back by 8 bases and J by 10 bases. This CDR3 is built from 14 residues. The CDR3 nucleotides read TGTGCCAGCCGCCCCGGGACAGGGAACTCACCCCTCCACTTT. The encoded protein is CASRPGTGNSPLHF.

CDR3 nucleotide sequence: TGTGCCAGCACCACACGGGTGGCCTACAATGAGCAGTTCTTC. This gives the protein CASTTRVAYNEQFF. The V gene is TRBV2, the J gene TRBJ2-1, with unresolved D. Germline CDR1 SNHLY, CDR2 FYNNEI. Trimming shortened V by 7 bases and J by 2 bases, and 12 bases separated the two germline ends. This CDR3 comprises 14 residues.

The J gene is TRBJ2-2, the V gene TRBV7-6; TRBD1 might be the D (7 bases). The V gene lost 6 bases and the J gene lost 5 bases, with 13 bases spanning the gap. The CDR3 sequence is 14 residues long. Germline V CDR1 and CDR2: SGHVS, FNYEAQ. This CDR3 is CASRRTGGTGELFF. As DNA, the CDR3 is TGTGCCAGCAGACGGACAGGAGGGACCGGGGAGCTGTTTTTT.

The chain recombines TRBV4-1 with TRBJ1-2, with no clear D. V lost 1 base and J 7 bases, leaving 13 bases between the germline ends. The CDR3 runs 14 residues. Germline CDR1 and CDR2: MGHRA and YSYEKL. CDR3 in amino acids: CASSQAAGDGGYTF. DNA for the CDR3: TGCGCCAGCAGCCAAGCTGCCGGGGATGGTGGCTACACCTTC.

The genes are TRBV6-6 and TRBJ1-5; no definite D call. The germline gives CDR1 MNHNY, CDR2 SVGAGI (reference sequence). Trimming removed 6 bases from V and 2 bases from J, with 17 bases in between. CDR3 length: 16 residues. CDR3 in DNA: TGTGCCAGCAGCTCCACATCTTCCGATCGCAATCAGCCCCAGCATTTT. It codes for CASSSTSSDRNQPQHF.

The chain couples TRBV7-9 to TRBJ2-7; tentatively, D is TRBD1 (7 bases). Between the trimmed V and J ends, which lost 4 bases and 3 bases, there was a span of 13 bases. Germline V gives CDR1 SEHNR, CDR2 FQNEAQ (reference sequence). The CDR3 extends over 14 amino acids. The CDR3 is CASSSQGGGYEQYF. CDR3 DNA: TGTGCCAGCAGCTCTCAGGGGGGCGGCTACGAGCAGTACTTC.

The gene calls are TRBV4-2 and TRBJ2-1; D call uncertain. Germline V gives CDR1 LGHNA, CDR2 YNFKEQ. The CDR3 is made up of 13 amino acids. The V end lost 1 base, the J end lost 12 bases, and 13 bases lay between the germline ends. CDR3 loop: CASSQVMATGQFF. The CDR3 DNA reads as TGTGCCAGCAGCCAAGTAATGGCGACGGGGCAGTTCTTC.

The gene calls are TRBV20-1 and TRBJ2-5; no reliable D call. The CDR3 has 11 amino acids. V shed 7 bases and J shed 5 bases, with 11 bases lying between them. From germline, CDR1 is DFQATT and CDR2 SNEGSKA (reference sequence). The CDR3 reads CSVASSETQYF. CDR3 bases: TGCAGTGTTGCGTCTTCGGAGACCCAGTACTTC.

The CDR3 is CASSPSGGTSGELFF. The CDR3 nucleotides are TGCGCCAGCAGCCCTTCTGGGGGGACCTCCGGGGAGCTGTTTTTT. The chain couples TRBV4-3 to TRBJ2-2, with D tentatively TRBD2 (6 bases). Germline values: CDR1 LGHNA, CDR2 YSLEER. The CDR3 consists of 15 residues. Trimming left V 4 bases short and J 6 bases short, with 15 bases between.

The chain uses TRBV7-3 and TRBJ1-5; 7 nucleotides match TRBD1. Per the germline V gene, CDR1 is SGHTA and CDR2 is FQGTGA. J was trimmed by 4 bases and V by 5 bases; bases with no gene match: 2. The CDR3 has 13 residues. The CDR3 bases are TGTGCCAGCAGCAAGGGGGCAAATCAGCCCCAGCATTTT. Residues: CASSKGANQPQHF.

The V gene is TRBV28, the J gene TRBJ2-7, with 9 bases identical to TRBD1. Germline CDR1 is MDHEN and CDR2 is SYDVKM. With V trimmed by 6 bases and J by 1 base, 10 bases remained unmatched. The CDR3 length is 16 residues. The CDR3 bases are TGTGCCAGCAGGCAGACCGGGACAGGGTGGTCCTACGAGCAGTACTTC. It codes for CASRQTGTGWSYEQYF.

The chain carries TRBV4-3 and TRBJ1-4; D possibly corresponds to TRBD1 (6 bases). The V end was cut by 6 bases, the J end by 6 bases, with 14 bases between. The CDR3 contains 14 residues. Germline V CDR1 and CDR2: LGHNA, YSLEER. In DNA, the CDR3 is TGCGCCAGCAGTCGAGGGGGTAAAGATGAAAAACTGTTTTTT. This translates into CASSRGGKDEKLFF.

V and J are TRBV25-1 and TRBJ1-6, with D tentatively TRBD1 (6 bases). The CDR3 has 18 amino acids. Deletions cut 4 bases from V and 4 bases from J, with 20 bases between. The germline gives CDR1 MGHDK, CDR2 SYGVNS. The CDR3 region has the DNA TGTGCCAGCAGTGGGGCAGGGAGAACAGGGCTTTATAATTCACCCCTCCACTTT. Amino acids: CASSGAGRTGLYNSPLHF.

The genes are TRBV6-5 and TRBJ2-1; 7 bases are shared with TRBD2. The CDR3 extends over 14 amino acids. Germline CDR1 and CDR2: MNHEY and SVGAGI. V lost 7 bases, J lost 2 bases, and 5 bases stayed unmatched. CDR3 sequence: CASTTGTTYNEQFF. The CDR3, as DNA: TGTGCCAGCACCACCGGGACTACCTACAATGAGCAGTTCTTC.

V and J are TRBV30 and TRBJ2-3; 13 nucleotides line up with TRBD2. CDR1 GTSNPN and CDR2 SVGIG come from the germline V gene (reference sequence). This CDR3 has 19 amino acids. V shed 0 bases, J shed 0 bases, and the junction held 9 bases outside the gene matches. The CDR3 coding sequence is TGTGCCTGGAGTGTACTTCGGACTAGCGGGGGACCTAGCACAGATACGCAGTATTTT. The encoded protein is CAWSVLRTSGGPSTDTQYF.

This chain joins TRBV5-6 and TRBJ1-2; 8 bases align to TRBD1. The CDR3 is made up of 16 amino acids. The germline V gene encodes CDR1 SGHDT and CDR2 YYEEEE. V lost 2 bases, J lost 0 bases, and 6 bases stayed unmatched. The CDR3 spells CASSFRTGRANYGYTF. The CDR3 nucleotides are TGTGCCAGCAGCTTCCGGACAGGGCGAGCTAACTATGGCTACACCTTC.

V is TRBV9 and J is TRBJ2-7, with 9 bases fitting TRBD1. The CDR3 length is 14 residues. The V segment lost 4 bases and the J segment 4 bases; nucleotides outside the gene matches: 6. CDR1 is SGDLS, CDR2 YYNGEE, per germline. The chain's CDR3 is CASSPGDREYEQYF. The CDR3 nucleotides are TGTGCCAGCAGCCCAGGGGACAGGGAGTACGAGCAGTACTTC. Using reference TRBV9 and TRBJ2-7 for the parts outside the CDR3, the full variable domain is DSGVTQTPKHLITATGQRVTLRCSPRSGDLSVYWYQQSLDQGLQFLIQYYNGEERAKGNILERFSAQQFPDLHSELNLSSLELGDSALYFCASSPGDREYEQYFGPGTRLTVT.

The V gene is TRBV10-3, the J gene TRBJ1-5, with TRBD1 matching over 9 bases. The germline V gene has CDR1 ENHRY and CDR2 SYGVKD. The CDR3 spans 17 residues. V was clipped by 3 bases and J by 10 bases; unmatched bases: 16. The CDR3 protein is CAISDQVIRDRVVPQHF. The CDR3 DNA reads TGTGCCATCAGTGACCAGGTTATCCGGGACAGGGTCGTACCCCAGCATTTT.

By share, this clone counts as medium-sized. One junction end disagrees with the germline gene, perhaps due to a read error. The chain links TRBV6-5 to TRBJ1-1; D gene unclear. Germline V CDR1 and CDR2: MNHEY, SVGAGI. The CDR3 loop spans 14 amino acids. The CDR3 bases are TGTGCCAGCAGAAAACAGAATGTGAACGCTGAAGCTTTCTTT. Its translation is CASRKQNVNAEAFF.

The V and J genes are TRBV6-5 and TRBJ2-7; 7 bases are a match to TRBD1. CDR3 size: 14 residues. Germline CDR1 MNHEY, CDR2 SVGAGI. V lost 6 bases to trimming and J lost 2 bases; unmatched junction nucleotides: 7. The CDR3 DNA is TGTGCCAGCAGCCCTCAGGGGGTCGCCTACGAGCAGTACTTC. Its protein is CASSPQGVAYEQYF.

In this sample, this clone turned up once. The rearrangement uses TRBV6-6 and TRBJ2-7; D is unresolved. The V end lost 6 bases, the J end lost 3 bases, and 6 bases lay between the germline ends. Germline V gene lookup returns CDR1 MNHNY and CDR2 SVGAGI (reference sequence). There are 11 residues in the CDR3. CDR3 region: CASSPSYEQYF. Written as DNA, the CDR3 is TGTGCCAGCAGCCCCAGCTACGAGCAGTACTTC.

The rearrangement uses TRBV11-2 and TRBJ2-2; 8 bases map to TRBD1. J was trimmed by 6 bases and V by 5 bases; bases with no gene match: 14. This CDR3 region has 17 residues. CDR1 and CDR2 (germline): SGHAT, FQNNGV. CDR3 residues: CASSMRPGQVVSGELFF. The CDR3 coding sequence is TGTGCCAGCAGCATGCGTCCGGGACAGGTGGTTTCCGGGGAGCTGTTTTTT. Looking up the rest from reference TRBV11-2 and TRBJ2-2 gives the full variable domain: EAGVAQSPRYKIIEKRQSVAFWCNPISGHATLYWYQQILGQGPKLLIQFQNNGVVDDSQLPKDRFSAERLKGVDSTLKIQPAKLEDSAVYLCASSMRPGQVVSGELFFGEGSRLTVL.

This chain joins TRBV6-1 and TRBJ2-5, with 7 bases matching TRBD2. The ends lost 1 base at V and 5 bases at J; junction bases unmatched: 7. There are 15 residues in the CDR3. Germline CDR1 is MNHNS and CDR2 is SASEGT. The CDR3 sequence: CASSEGVSGRETQYF. CDR3 nucleotides: TGTGCCAGCAGTGAAGGCGTTAGCGGGCGGGAGACCCAGTACTTC.